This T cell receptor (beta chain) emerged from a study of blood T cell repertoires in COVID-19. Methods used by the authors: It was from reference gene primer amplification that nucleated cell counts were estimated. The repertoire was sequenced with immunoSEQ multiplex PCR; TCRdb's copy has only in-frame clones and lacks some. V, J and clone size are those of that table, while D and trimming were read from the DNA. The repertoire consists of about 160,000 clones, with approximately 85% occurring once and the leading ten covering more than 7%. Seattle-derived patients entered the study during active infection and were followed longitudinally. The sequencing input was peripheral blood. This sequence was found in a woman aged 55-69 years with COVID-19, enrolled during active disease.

The CDR3 sequence: CAWSASGRETQYF. CDR3 nucleotide sequence: TGTGCCTGGAGTGCTAGCGGGAGAGAGACCCAGTACTTC. The chain carries TRBV30 and TRBJ2-5; 10 positions match TRBD2. Trimming removed 1 base from V and 4 bases from J; junction bases left unmatched: 0. The germline V gene encodes CDR1 GTSNPN and CDR2 SVGIG (reference sequence). The CDR3 is 13 residues long.